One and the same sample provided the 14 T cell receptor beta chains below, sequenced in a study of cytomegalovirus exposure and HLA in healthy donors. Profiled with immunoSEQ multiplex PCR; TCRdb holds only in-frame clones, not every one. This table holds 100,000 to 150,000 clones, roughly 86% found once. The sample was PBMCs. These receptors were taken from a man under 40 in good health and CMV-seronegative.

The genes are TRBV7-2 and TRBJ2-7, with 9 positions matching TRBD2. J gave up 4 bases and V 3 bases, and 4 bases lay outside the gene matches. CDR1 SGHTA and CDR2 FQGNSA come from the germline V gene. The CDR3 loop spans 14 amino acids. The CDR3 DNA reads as TGTGCCAGCAGCTTTAGCGGGAGTTGGTACGAGCAGTACTTC. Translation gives CASSFSGSWYEQYF.

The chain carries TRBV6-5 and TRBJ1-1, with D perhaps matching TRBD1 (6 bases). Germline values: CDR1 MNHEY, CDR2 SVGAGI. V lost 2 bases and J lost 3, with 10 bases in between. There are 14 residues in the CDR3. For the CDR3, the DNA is TGTGCCAGCAGTTACAGCAGGGGAGACACTGAAGCTTTCTTT. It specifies CASSYSRGDTEAFF.

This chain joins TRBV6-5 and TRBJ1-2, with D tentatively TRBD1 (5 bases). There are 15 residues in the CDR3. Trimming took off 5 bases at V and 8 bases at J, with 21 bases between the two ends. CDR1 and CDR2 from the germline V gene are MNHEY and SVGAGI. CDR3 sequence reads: CASSTPDSSPWGYTF. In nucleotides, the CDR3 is TGTGCCAGCAGTACCCCTGACAGTTCCCCGTGGGGCTACACCTTC.

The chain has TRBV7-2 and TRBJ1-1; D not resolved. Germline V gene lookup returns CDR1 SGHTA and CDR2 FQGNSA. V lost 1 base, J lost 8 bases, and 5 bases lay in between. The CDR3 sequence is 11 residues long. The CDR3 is CASSLVREAFF. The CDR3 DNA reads TGTGCCAGCAGCTTAGTCAGAGAAGCTTTCTTT. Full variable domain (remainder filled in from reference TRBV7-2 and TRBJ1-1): GAGVSQSPSNKVTEKGKDVELRCDPISGHTALYWYRQSLGQGLEFLIYFQGNSAPDKSGLPSDRFSAERTGGSVSTLTIQRTQQEDSAVYLCASSLVREAFFGQGTRLTVV.

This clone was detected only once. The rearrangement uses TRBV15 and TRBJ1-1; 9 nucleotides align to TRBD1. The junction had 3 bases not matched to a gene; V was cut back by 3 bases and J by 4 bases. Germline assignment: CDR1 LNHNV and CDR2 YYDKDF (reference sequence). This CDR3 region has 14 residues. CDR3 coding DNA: TGTGCCACCAGCAGGGGGACAGGGAGCACTGAAGCTTTCTTT. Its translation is CATSRGTGSTEAFF.

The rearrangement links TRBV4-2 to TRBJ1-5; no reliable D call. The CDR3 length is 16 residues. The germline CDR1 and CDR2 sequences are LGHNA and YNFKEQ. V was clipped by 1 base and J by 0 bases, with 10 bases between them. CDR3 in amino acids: CASSQGGGDSNQPQHF. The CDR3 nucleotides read TGTGCCAGCAGCCAAGGAGGCGGGGATAGCAATCAGCCCCAGCATTTT.

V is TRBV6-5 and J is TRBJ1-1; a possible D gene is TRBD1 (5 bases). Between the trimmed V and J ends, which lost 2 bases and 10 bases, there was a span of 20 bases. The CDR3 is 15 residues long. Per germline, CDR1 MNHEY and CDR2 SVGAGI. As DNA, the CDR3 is TGTGCCAGCAGTTACACGTTGTTGGGGGTGGAGGGAGCTTTCTTT. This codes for CASSYTLLGVEGAFF.

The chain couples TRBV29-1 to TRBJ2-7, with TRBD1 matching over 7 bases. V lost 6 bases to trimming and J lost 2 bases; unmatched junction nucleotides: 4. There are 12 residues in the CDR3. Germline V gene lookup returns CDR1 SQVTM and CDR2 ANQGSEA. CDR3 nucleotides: TGCAGCGTACTGGGACAGACCTACGAGCAGTACTTC. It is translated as CSVLGQTYEQYF.

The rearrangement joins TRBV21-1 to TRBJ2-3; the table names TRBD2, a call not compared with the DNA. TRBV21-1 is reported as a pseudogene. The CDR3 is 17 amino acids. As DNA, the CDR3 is TGTGCCAGCGGGCCCCCGGGAGGGGGCCCTCACAAGGATACGCAGTATTTT. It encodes CASGPPGGGPHKDTQYF.

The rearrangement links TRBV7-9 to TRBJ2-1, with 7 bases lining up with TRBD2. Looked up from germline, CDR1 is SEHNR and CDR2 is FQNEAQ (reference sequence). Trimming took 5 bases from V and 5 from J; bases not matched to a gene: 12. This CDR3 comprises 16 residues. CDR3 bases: TGTGCCAGCAGCAGGGTCCTGAGCGGGAAGAACAATGAGCAGTTCTTC. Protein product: CASSRVLSGKNNEQFF. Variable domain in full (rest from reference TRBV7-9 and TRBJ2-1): DTGVSQNPRHKITKRGQNVTFRCDPISEHNRLYWYRQTLGQGPEFLTYFQNEAQLEKSRLLSDRFSAERPKGSFSTLEIQRTEQGDSAMYLCASSRVLSGKNNEQFFGPGTRLTVL.

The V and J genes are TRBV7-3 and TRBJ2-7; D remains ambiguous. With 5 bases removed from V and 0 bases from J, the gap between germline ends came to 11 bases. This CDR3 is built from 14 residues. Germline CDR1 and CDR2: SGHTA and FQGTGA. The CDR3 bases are TGTGCCAGCAGCCCCTCCCTTGTCTCCTACGAGCAGTACTTC. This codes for CASSPSLVSYEQYF. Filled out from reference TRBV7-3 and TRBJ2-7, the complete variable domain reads GAGVSQTPSNKVTEKGKYVELRCDPISGHTALYWYRQSLGQGPEFLIYFQGTGAADDSGLPNDRFFAVRPEGSVSTLKIQRTERGDSAVYLCASSPSLVSYEQYFGPGTRLTVT.

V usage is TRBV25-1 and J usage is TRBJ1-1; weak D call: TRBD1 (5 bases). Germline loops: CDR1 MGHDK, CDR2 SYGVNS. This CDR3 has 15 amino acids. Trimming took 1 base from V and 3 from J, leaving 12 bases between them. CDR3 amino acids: CASSESRPGDTEAFF. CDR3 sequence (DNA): TGTGCCAGCAGTGAATCCCGGCCGGGGGACACTGAAGCTTTCTTT.

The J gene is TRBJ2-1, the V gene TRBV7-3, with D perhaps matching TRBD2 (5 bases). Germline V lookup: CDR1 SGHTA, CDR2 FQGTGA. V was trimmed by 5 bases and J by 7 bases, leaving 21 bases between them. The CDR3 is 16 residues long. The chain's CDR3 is CASSAPYSGNLNEQFF. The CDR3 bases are TGTGCCAGCAGCGCCCCGTATTCGGGGAATCTGAATGAGCAGTTCTTC.

CDR3 region: CASSPPRTNLNTEAFF. For the CDR3, the DNA is TGTGCCAGCTCACCGCCTAGGACAAACTTGAACACTGAAGCTTTCTTT. The chain links TRBV18 to TRBJ1-1; the D gene is possibly TRBD1 (5 bases). Trimming took 3 bases from V and 0 from J, leaving 14 bases between them. The CDR3 extends over 16 amino acids. Germline V gene sequence: CDR1 KGHSH, CDR2 LQKENI.